These 14 T cell receptor beta chains share one sample of origin, sequenced in a study of cytomegalovirus exposure and HLA in healthy donors. PCR was performed using 60 Vbeta and 13 Jbeta primers. Only in-frame clones appear in the TCRdb table, and some are missing; sequencing was by immunoSEQ multiplex PCR. The sample has 74,000 or so clones, 70% to 85% seen once. The specimen sequenced was PBMCs. These TCRs come from a man aged 45-65 years in good health and CMV-seropositive.

This clone was recorded once. This chain joins TRBV18 and TRBJ2-2; 15 positions agree with TRBD2. Germline lookup yields CDR1 KGHSH and CDR2 LQKENI. V shed 0 bases and J 4 bases; nucleotides not matched to a gene: 3. The CDR3 is made up of 18 amino acids. The CDR3 loop is CASSPPGLAGGTTGELFF. The CDR3 nucleotides are TGTGCCAGCTCACCACCGGGACTAGCGGGAGGAACCACCGGGGAGCTGTTTTTT.

J is TRBJ1-2 and V is TRBV30, with D unclear. Between the trimmed V and J ends, which lost 4 bases and 4 bases, there was a span of 16 bases. The CDR3 is made up of 14 amino acids. CDR1 and CDR2 (germline): GTSNPN, SVGIG (reference sequence). CDR3 DNA sequence: TGTGCCTGGACCCTTGCTGAGGGAGTCTATGGCTACACCTTC. Its protein product is CAWTLAEGVYGYTF.

This chain uses TRBV5-3 with TRBJ2-3; TRBD2 matches at 7 bases. TRBV5-3 is an ORF for which the function is uncertain. CDR3 size: 14 residues. V shed 2 bases and J 4 bases; nucleotides not matched to a gene: 4. The CDR3 is CARSFWREPDTQYF. In DNA, the CDR3 is TGTGCCAGAAGCTTCTGGCGGGAGCCAGATACGCAGTATTTT.

This rearrangement joins TRBV6-5 to TRBJ2-3; 8 nucleotides match TRBD2. The V and J ends lost 7 bases and 2 bases, in that order; junction bases with no gene match: 5. The CDR3 loop spans 14 amino acids. Germline values: CDR1 MNHEY, CDR2 SVGAGI. The CDR3 loop is CASNRGRFTDTQYF. The DNA of the CDR3 is TGTGCCAGCAATCGCGGGAGGTTCACAGATACGCAGTATTTT.

The CDR3: CASKGGSNSPLHF. The DNA for the CDR3 is TGTGCCAGCAAGGGAGGGTCCAATTCACCCCTCCACTTT. The chain combines TRBV27 with TRBJ1-6; D uncertain. V was trimmed by 7 bases and J by 7 bases, leaving 11 bases between them. The CDR3 is 13 amino acids. Germline V lookup: CDR1 MNHEY, CDR2 SMNVEV (reference sequence).

This clone showed up just once. This rearrangement joins TRBV30 to TRBJ2-7; 7 bases match TRBD1. Trimming removed 1 base from V and 3 bases from J; junction bases left unmatched: 9. Germline CDR1 and CDR2: GTSNPN and SVGIG (reference sequence). The CDR3 covers 15 residues. CDR3 protein: CAWSDRGRSGYEQYF. CDR3 in DNA: TGTGCCTGGAGTGACAGGGGCCGGTCTGGCTACGAGCAGTACTTC.

The V and J genes are TRBV11-3 and TRBJ2-7; D not certain. Between the trimmed V and J ends, which lost 4 bases and 3 bases, there was a span of 4 bases. This CDR3 is built from 11 residues. Germline CDR1 reads SGHNT; CDR2 reads YENEEA. The CDR3 bases are TGTGCCAGCAGCTCTTTCTACGAGCAGTACTTC. Its translation is CASSSFYEQYF.

The chain carries TRBV25-1 and TRBJ1-6; D possibly corresponds to TRBD1 (6 bases). There are 15 residues in the CDR3. CDR1 MGHDK and CDR2 SYGVNS come from the germline V gene. Between the trimmed V and J ends, which lost 2 bases and 7 bases, there was a span of 12 bases. The CDR3 DNA reads TGTGCCAGCAGTGAAGTGCGGACAGCAAATTCACCCCTCCACTTT. Residues: CASSEVRTANSPLHF. The variable domain in full, completed from reference TRBV25-1 and TRBJ1-6, reads EADIYQTPRYLVIGTGKKITLECSQTMGHDKMYWYQQDPGMELHLIHYSYGVNSTEKGDLSSESTVSRIRTEHFPLTLESARPSHTSQYLCASSEVRTANSPLHFGNGTRLTVT.

CDR3 protein: CAWSIEASDTQYF. The CDR3 region has the DNA TGTGCCTGGAGTATAGAGGCGTCAGATACGCAGTATTTT. The V gene is TRBV30, the J gene TRBJ2-3; no reliable D call. CDR1 and CDR2 (germline): GTSNPN, SVGIG (reference sequence). The CDR3 consists of 13 residues. The ends were cut back, 2 bases at V and 4 bases at J, with 10 bases in the middle.

There are a few counts of this clone. The CDR3 DNA reads TGTGCCTGGAGTAAACAGGGAGCTGAGCAGTTCTTC. It is translated as CAWSKQGAEQFF. The chain recombines TRBV30 with TRBJ2-1; maybe TRBD1 (6 bases). Trimming pared 2 bases from V and 9 bases from J, leaving 11 bases between. Germline CDR1 and CDR2: GTSNPN and SVGIG (reference sequence). The CDR3 covers 12 residues.

This clone was detected only a few times. The V and J genes are TRBV9 and TRBJ2-2; 11 nucleotides align to TRBD2. The CDR3 has 16 amino acids. The trim removed 0 bases at V and 6 bases at J, leaving 4 bases unmatched. Germline V gives CDR1 SGDLS, CDR2 YYNGEE. The CDR3: CASSVVTSGGSGELFF. CDR3 DNA: TGTGCCAGCAGCGTAGTTACTAGCGGGGGCTCCGGGGAGCTGTTTTTT.

The V call is TRBV27, the J call TRBJ2-2; 12 nucleotides agree with TRBD1. V lost 6 bases and J lost 7; bases outside the gene matches: 12. The CDR3 extends over 17 amino acids. Looked up from germline, CDR1 is MNHEY and CDR2 is SMNVEV (reference sequence). The CDR3 DNA reads TGTGCCAGCAGCCGAATCCCGGGACAGGGGGCCCTCGGGGAGCTGTTTTTT. Translation: CASSRIPGQGALGELFF.

V and J are TRBV13 and TRBJ1-3, with D hard to call. CDR3 size: 16 residues. V lost 0 bases to trimming and J lost 3 bases, with 12 bases between them. Germline V gives CDR1 PRHDT, CDR2 FYEKMQ (reference sequence). CDR3 DNA: TGTGCCAGCAGCTTAGGAGTTAACAGAAGTGGAAACACCATATATTTT. This encodes CASSLGVNRSGNTIYF.

The chain links TRBV19 to TRBJ1-3; D ambiguous. The CDR3 runs 12 residues. V gave up 6 bases and J gave up 1 base, with 4 bases separating them. Per the germline V gene, CDR1 is LNHDA and CDR2 is SQIVND (reference sequence). CDR3 coding DNA: TGTGCCAGTAGCTATTCTGGAAACACCATATATTTT. Protein sequence: CASSYSGNTIYF.